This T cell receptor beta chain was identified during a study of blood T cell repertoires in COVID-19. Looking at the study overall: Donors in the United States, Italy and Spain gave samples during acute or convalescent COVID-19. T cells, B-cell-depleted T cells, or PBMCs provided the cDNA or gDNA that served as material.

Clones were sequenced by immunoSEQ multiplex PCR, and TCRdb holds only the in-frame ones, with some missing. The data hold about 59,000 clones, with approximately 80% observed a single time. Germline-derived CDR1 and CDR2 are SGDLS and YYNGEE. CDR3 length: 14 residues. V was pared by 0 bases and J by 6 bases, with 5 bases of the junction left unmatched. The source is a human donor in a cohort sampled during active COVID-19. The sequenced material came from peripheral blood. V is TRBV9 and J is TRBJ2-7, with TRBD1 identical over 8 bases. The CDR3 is CASSVGTGFGEQYF. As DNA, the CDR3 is TGTGCCAGCAGCGTAGGGACAGGGTTCGGCGAGCAGTACTTC.